The rows below give T cell receptor beta chains drawn from one sample of a study of CD8+ T cells in alopecia areata. Sequencing used immunoSEQ multiplex PCR; TCRdb keeps in-frame clones, though not all of them. The repertoire holds 130,000 to 150,000 clones, with around 82% as singletons. The sequences come from CD8+ T cells sorted from blood, collected at week 4, from a patient treated with tofacitinib. The receptors originated from a human donor with alopecia areata. CDR3s include the opening cysteine and the closing phenylalanine or tryptophan. Each record gives: V gene, D gene, J gene, clone size, CDR3 protein, CDR3 DNA. The D gene is left open where the match is weak. A clone size is listed for some rows: how often the clone was seen (once, few, many), or a class if it is expanded.

>TRBV25-1|-|TRBJ2-7|once
CASSTQTYEQYF
TGTGCCAGCAGTACACAGACCTACGAGCAGTACTTC
>TRBV11-3|TRBD1|TRBJ1-1|once
CASSLNRGSAEAFF
TGTGCCAGCAGCTTGAACAGGGGGTCGGCTGAAGCTTTCTTT
>TRBV29-1|-|TRBJ2-7|-
CSVAGVSYEQYF
TGCAGCGTTGCCGGGGTTTCCTACGAGCAGTACTTC
>TRBV27|TRBD2|TRBJ2-7|-
CASSLSPGLASYEQYF
TGTGCCAGCAGTTTATCTCCGGGACTAGCTTCCTACGAGCAGTACTTC
>TRBV7-9|-|TRBJ2-5|-
CASRREETQYF
TGTGCCAGCAGGAGGGAAGAGACCCAGTACTTC
>TRBV7-2|-|TRBJ2-3|-
CASSVGPTDTQYF
TGTGCCAGCAGCGTAGGACCAACAGATACGCAGTATTTT
>TRBV29-1|TRBD1|TRBJ1-5|-
CSVLKHGSGTGFPPQHF
TGCAGCGTCCTCAAGCATGGGTCGGGGACAGGGTTCCCGCCCCAGCATTTT
>TRBV7-8|-|TRBJ2-1|-
CASSPNPSSYNEQFF
TGTGCCAGCAGCCCAAATCCCAGCTCCTACAATGAGCAGTTCTTC
>TRBV4-1|TRBD2|TRBJ2-7|once
CASSCRPGLEHEQYF
TGCGCCAGCAGCTGCCGACCGGGACTAGAGCACGAGCAGTACTTC
>TRBV2|-|TRBJ2-7|-
CASSSQNSYEQYF
TGTGCCAGCAGTAGCCAGAACTCCTACGAGCAGTACTTC
>TRBV2|-|TRBJ2-3|once
CASNGGPSSTDTQYF
TGTGCCAGCAACGGCGGGCCGTCTAGCACAGATACGCAGTATTTT
>TRBV2|-|TRBJ2-7|once
CASSLKMPTDQSLYEQYF
TGTGCCAGCAGTCTAAAAATGCCTACGGATCAGAGTCTCTACGAGCAGTACTTC
>TRBV6-5|-|TRBJ2-3|-
CASSYSEGFTDTQYF
TGTGCCAGCAGTTACTCTGAAGGTTTCACAGATACGCAGTATTTT
>TRBV2|TRBD1|TRBJ1-5|-
CASSDRQGFYSNQPQHF
TGTGCCAGCAGTGACCGACAGGGGTTTTATAGCAATCAGCCCCAGCATTTT
>TRBV29-1|-|TRBJ1-2|-
CSVGRDYGYTF
TGCAGCGTGGGTAGGGATTATGGCTACACCTTC
>TRBV10-3|-|TRBJ1-1|-
CAISEEPENTEAFF
TGTGCCATCAGTGAGGAACCAGAGAACACTGAAGCTTTCTTT
>TRBV2|-|TRBJ1-1|many
CASSERGPEDGWNTEAFF
TGTGCCAGCAGTGAACGTGGGCCCGAAGATGGTTGGAACACTGAAGCTTTCTTT
>TRBV6-5|-|TRBJ2-1|-
CASSYAMGQQFF
TGTGCCAGCAGTTACGCTATGGGTCAGCAGTTCTTC
>TRBV2|TRBD2|TRBJ2-1|-
CASRAGGRYNEQFF
TGTGCCAGCAGAGCGGGGGGCCGCTACAATGAGCAGTTCTTC
>TRBV7-9|TRBD2|TRBJ2-3|-
CASSGLGADTQYF
TGTGCCAGCAGCGGACTAGGCGCAGATACGCAGTATTTT
>TRBV10-3|-|TRBJ2-7|-
CAIKDDRSSYEQYF
TGTGCCATCAAAGACGACCGAAGCTCCTACGAGCAGTACTTC
>TRBV7-9|TRBD2|TRBJ2-3|-
CASSSTSGGATDTQYF
TGTGCCAGCAGCTCTACTAGCGGGGGGGCCACAGATACGCAGTATTTT
>TRBV7-8|TRBD1|TRBJ1-2|-
CASSVPGTGGSPYGYTF
TGTGCCAGCAGCGTACCCGGGACAGGGGGCTCTCCCTATGGCTACACCTTC
>TRBV13|-|TRBJ1-4|-
CASSPRGHEKLFF
TGTGCCAGCAGCCCCCGGGGCCATGAAAAACTGTTTTTT
>TRBV6-5|-|TRBJ2-1|-
CASSSSSPRYNEQFF
TGTGCCAGCAGTTCCTCGTCACCTCGGTACAATGAGCAGTTCTTC
>TRBV7-9|TRBD1|TRBJ2-7|-
CASSPGQGISYEQYF
TGTGCCAGCAGCCCGGGACAGGGGATCTCCTACGAGCAGTACTTC
>TRBV23-1|-|TRBJ2-1|-
CASSQSIPPYLENEQFF
TGCGCCAGCAGTCAATCGATCCCGCCCTATTTAGAAAATGAGCAGTTCTTC
>TRBV4-1|TRBD2|TRBJ2-5|-
CASSQAGGQETQYF
TGCGCCAGCAGCCAAGCGGGGGGCCAAGAGACCCAGTACTTC
>TRBV6-5|-|TRBJ2-1|-
CASSYSTGPYEQFF
TGTGCCAGCAGTTACTCTACGGGCCCGTATGAGCAGTTCTTC
>TRBV14|-|TRBJ2-7|-
CASSPPGRFYEQYF
TGTGCCAGCAGCCCTCCGGGACGCTTCTACGAGCAGTACTTC